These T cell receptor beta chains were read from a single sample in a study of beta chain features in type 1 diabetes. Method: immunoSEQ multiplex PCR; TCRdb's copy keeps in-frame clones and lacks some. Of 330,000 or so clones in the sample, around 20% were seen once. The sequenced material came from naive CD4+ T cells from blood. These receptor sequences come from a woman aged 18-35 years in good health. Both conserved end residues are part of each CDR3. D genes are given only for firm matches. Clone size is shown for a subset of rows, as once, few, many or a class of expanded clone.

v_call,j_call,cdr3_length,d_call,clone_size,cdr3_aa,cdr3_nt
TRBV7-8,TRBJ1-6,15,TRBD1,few,CASSFNRGPNSPLHF,TGTGCCAGCAGCTTTAACAGGGGGCCGAATTCACCCCTCCACTTT
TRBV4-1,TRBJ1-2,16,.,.,CASSQRTGIPPYGYTF,TGCGCCAGCAGCCAACGCACAGGGATCCCCCCTTATGGCTACACCTTC
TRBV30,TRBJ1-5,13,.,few,CAWSIRSNQPQHF,TGTGCCTGGAGTATCCGTAGCAATCAGCCCCAGCATTTT
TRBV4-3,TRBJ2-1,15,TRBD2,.,CASSPDGDYYNEQFF,TGCGCCAGCAGCCCCGACGGGGACTACTACAATGAGCAGTTCTTC
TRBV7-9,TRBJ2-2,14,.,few,CASSQPGSTGELFF,TGTGCCAGCAGCCAACCAGGAAGCACCGGGGAGCTGTTTTTT
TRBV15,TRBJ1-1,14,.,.,CATSREGGGTEAFF,TGTGCCACCAGCAGAGAAGGGGGAGGGACTGAAGCTTTCTTT
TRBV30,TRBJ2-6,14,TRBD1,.,CAWSTGGGANVLTF,TGTGCCTGGAGCACAGGGGGTGGGGCCAACGTCCTGACTTTC
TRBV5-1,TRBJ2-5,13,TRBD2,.,CASRLAGQETQYF,TGCGCCAGCAGGCTAGCGGGCCAAGAGACCCAGTACTTC
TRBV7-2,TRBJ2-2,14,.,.,CASSPPGKTGELFF,TGTGCCAGCAGCCCGCCGGGAAAAACCGGGGAGCTGTTTTTT
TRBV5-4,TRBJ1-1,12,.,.,CASSLIAGKAFF,TGTGCCAGCAGCTTGATCGCAGGCAAAGCTTTCTTT
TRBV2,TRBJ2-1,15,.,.,CASSEGEHSYNEQFF,TGTGCCAGCAGTGAAGGAGAGCACTCCTACAATGAGCAGTTCTTC
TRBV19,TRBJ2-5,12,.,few,CASSLEGETQYF,TGTGCCAGTAGCCTAGAGGGAGAGACCCAGTACTTC
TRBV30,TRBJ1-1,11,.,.,CAWNRDLKFRF,TGTGCCTGGAACCGGGATCTCAAATTCAGGTTT
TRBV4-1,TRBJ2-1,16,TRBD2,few,CASSRLPTSTYNEQFF,TGCGCCAGCAGCCGACTACCGACTAGCACCTACAATGAGCAGTTCTTC
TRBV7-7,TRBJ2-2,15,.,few,CASSVTVDYTGELFF,TGTGCTAGCAGCGTCACTGTTGATTACACCGGGGAGCTGTTTTTT
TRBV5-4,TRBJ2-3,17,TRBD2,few,CASNAASGGLSTDTQYF,TGTGCCAGCAATGCGGCTAGCGGGGGGCTTAGCACAGATACGCAGTATTTT
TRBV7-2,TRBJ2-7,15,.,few,CASSSQGRAVYEQYF,TGTGCCAGCAGCTCTCAGGGGAGGGCCGTCTACGAGCAGTACTTC
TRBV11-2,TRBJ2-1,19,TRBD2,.,CASSLRTSGIRLSYNEQFF,TGTGCCAGCAGCCTCCGGACTAGCGGTATCCGACTCTCCTACAATGAGCAGTTCTTC
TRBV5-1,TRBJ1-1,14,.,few,CASSHGTLHTEAFF,TGCGCCAGCAGCCACGGGACACTTCACACTGAAGCTTTCTTT